Below, 32 T cell receptor beta chains from the same sample are listed, as sequenced in a study of cytomegalovirus exposure and HLA in healthy donors. A multiplex PCR was run with 60 Vbeta primers and 13 Jbeta primers. The protocol was immunoSEQ multiplex PCR, while the TCRdb copy is restricted to in-frame clones and leaves out a portion. Of under 130,000 clones in the sample, more than 60% were seen once. Sequenced: PBMCs. The receptors here all came from a man under 40 in good health and CMV-seronegative.

The CDR3 DNA follows: TGTGCCAGCAGTTTCCGCGGACTAGCGGGGTCAGTAGAGACCCAGTACTTC. Amino acid sequence: CASSFRGLAGSVETQYF. The rearrangement links TRBV27 to TRBJ2-5; 12 bases agree with TRBD2. The germline CDR1 and CDR2 sequences are MNHEY and SMNVEV (reference sequence). Trimming took 3 bases from V and 4 from J; bases not matched to a gene: 9. This CDR3 is built from 17 residues.

The rearrangement uses TRBV5-1 and TRBJ2-3; 15 positions agree with TRBD2. CDR1 and CDR2 (germline): SGHRS, YFSETQ. The CDR3 has 16 residues. Losses at the gene ends were 2 bases for V and 6 bases for J; bases not matched to a gene: 4. For the CDR3, the DNA is TGCGCCAGCAGCTTTTGGACTAGCGGGGGGGCCGATACGCAGTATTTT. It yields the protein CASSFWTSGGADTQYF.

The J gene is TRBJ1-1, the V gene TRBV15; no clear D gene. Germline CDR1 LNHNV, CDR2 YYDKDF (reference sequence). V gave up 0 bases and J gave up 4 bases, with 9 bases separating them. The CDR3 totals 14 residues. The CDR3 protein is CATSRDRGGTEAFF. In DNA, the CDR3 is TGTGCCACCAGCAGAGATAGAGGAGGCACTGAAGCTTTCTTT.

The chain couples TRBV14 to TRBJ1-2, with D possibly matching TRBD1 (6 bases). The germline CDR1 and CDR2 sequences are SGHDN and FVKESK. V was shortened by 2 bases and J by 4 bases, with 20 bases between the two germline ends. The CDR3 runs 17 residues. CDR3 bases: TGTGCCAGCAGCCAAAGCAACAACAGGGTATCGGGCTATGGCTACACCTTC. Amino acid sequence: CASSQSNNRVSGYGYTF. Complete variable domain (other parts from reference TRBV14 and TRBJ1-2): EAGVTQFPSHSVIEKGQTVTLRCDPISGHDNLYWYRRVMGKEIKFLLHFVKESKQDESGMPNNRFLAERTGGTYSTLKVQPAELEDSGVYFCASSQSNNRVSGYGYTFGSGTRLTVV.

This chain links TRBV7-2 with TRBJ2-5, with 7 bases aligning to TRBD1. The junction had 4 bases not matched to a gene; V was cut back by 5 bases and J by 1 base. Germline loops: CDR1 SGHTA, CDR2 FQGNSA. The CDR3 has 14 amino acids. CDR3 nucleotide sequence: TGTGCCAGCAGCCTCGGGACAGTCCAAGAGACCCAGTACTTC. Protein sequence: CASSLGTVQETQYF.

The chain couples TRBV15 to TRBJ2-3; TRBD1 might be the D (6 bases). The V and J ends lost 3 bases and 0 bases respectively, with 13 bases between them. The length of the CDR3 is 16 residues. CDR1 is LNHNV, CDR2 YYDKDF, per germline (reference sequence). The CDR3 region is CATSRGRDISTDTQYF. CDR3 bases: TGTGCCACCAGCAGGGGTCGGGACATTAGCACAGATACGCAGTATTTT.

This clone is a singleton in its sample. The V and J genes are TRBV6-5 and TRBJ2-3, with 9 bases that match TRBD1. The V gene's germline CDR1 is MNHEY and CDR2 SVGAGI. V was pared by 5 bases and J by 1 base, with 4 bases of the junction left unmatched. There are 15 residues in the CDR3. CDR3 in amino acids: CASSHTGGRTDTQYF. DNA of the CDR3: TGTGCCAGCAGTCACACAGGGGGCCGCACAGATACGCAGTATTTT.

V usage is TRBV11-2 and J usage is TRBJ2-7; a possible D gene is TRBD2 (6 bases). The CDR3 is 11 residues long. The germline CDR1 and CDR2 sequences are SGHAT and FQNNGV. Trimming took 5 bases from V and 6 from J, leaving 8 bases between them. CDR3 amino acids: CASSAGSEQYF. Written as DNA, the CDR3 is TGTGCCAGCAGCGCGGGGTCCGAGCAGTACTTC.

The chain recombines TRBV28 with TRBJ2-4; 9 positions match TRBD1. Germline V gene lookup returns CDR1 MDHEN and CDR2 SYDVKM. Trimming removed 5 bases from V and 4 bases from J; junction bases left unmatched: 6. The CDR3 has 15 residues. The CDR3 DNA reads TGTGCCAGCAGTCAACTCGGACAGGGGAAAAACATTCAGTACTTC. It codes for CASSQLGQGKNIQYF.

This clone was observed once. J is TRBJ1-5 and V is TRBV6-4, with 10 bases aligning to TRBD1. J was trimmed by 5 bases and V by 3 bases; bases with no gene match: 16. Germline CDR1 is MRHNA and CDR2 is SNTAGT. The CDR3 consists of 19 residues. The CDR3 DNA follows: TGTGCCAGCAGTGAAATCCGGGACAGGGGATTGGGCAGGGATCAGCCCCAGCATTTT. Amino acid sequence: CASSEIRDRGLGRDQPQHF.

This clone was recorded a few times. This chain joins TRBV6-1 and TRBJ1-1; TRBD1 might be the D (6 bases). Trimming cost V 8 bases and J 7 bases, with 17 bases left between them. Germline assignment: CDR1 MNHNS and CDR2 SASEGT. The CDR3 is made up of 13 amino acids. CDR3 in amino acids: CASVSGTSDEAFF. For the CDR3, the DNA is TGTGCCAGCGTATCCGGGACATCGGATGAAGCTTTCTTT.

On this clone itself: This same CDR3 is encoded by further DNA sequences in the sample. The V gene is TRBV10-3, the J gene TRBJ2-3; D remains unclear. Germline V gene data show CDR1 as ENHRY and CDR2 as SYGVKD. The V gene lost 2 bases and the J gene lost 2 bases, with 8 bases spanning the gap. The CDR3 extends over 14 amino acids. CDR3 region: CAISEGQDTDTQYF. The CDR3 coding sequence is TGTGCCATCAGTGAGGGGCAGGACACAGATACGCAGTATTTT.

This clone was seen just once. The chain uses TRBV6-1 and TRBJ1-5, with a weak D call TRBD1 (6 bases). The V gene lost 1 base and the J gene lost 7 bases, with 11 bases spanning the gap. The CDR3 covers 14 residues. Germline assignment: CDR1 MNHNS and CDR2 SASEGT. DNA of the CDR3: TGTGCCAGCAGTGAAGGACAGGCCCCCCAGCCCCAGCATTTT. Its translation: CASSEGQAPQPQHF.

A few counts support this clone. The rearrangement joins TRBV30 to TRBJ1-1; 8 nucleotides line up with TRBD1. CDR3 length: 14 amino acids. The J segment lost 4 bases and the V segment lost 0 bases, leaving 4 bases of the junction unmatched. Germline lookup yields CDR1 GTSNPN and CDR2 SVGIG (reference sequence). CDR3 sequence: CAWSVSGGITEAFF. DNA for the CDR3: TGTGCCTGGAGTGTATCAGGGGGCATCACTGAAGCTTTCTTT. Based on the CDR3 plus reference TRBV30 and TRBJ1-1, the full variable domain is SQTIHQWPATLVQPVGSPLSLECTVEGTSNPNLYWYRQAAGRGLQLLFYSVGIGQISSEVPQNLSASRPQDRQFILSSKKLLLSDSGFYLCAWSVSGGITEAFFGQGTRLTVV.

The chain has TRBV30 and TRBJ2-5; 8 positions agree with TRBD2. The CDR3 is 13 amino acids. The germline V gene encodes CDR1 GTSNPN and CDR2 SVGIG (reference sequence). The CDR3 nucleotides read TGTGCTCGGAGTAAGGGACACGGGGGGGAGCAGTACTTC. Translated: CARSKGHGGEQYF. The full variable domain, its missing parts supplied by reference TRBV30 and TRBJ2-5, is SQTIHQWPATLVQPVGSPLSLECTVEGTSNPNLYWYRQAAGRGLQLLFYSVGIGQISSEVPQNLSASRPQDRQFILSSKKLLLSDSGFYLCARSKGHGGEQYFGPGTRLLVL.

The chain links TRBV5-1 to TRBJ2-7; the match to TRBD2 covers 11 bases. V was pared by 1 base and J by 2 bases, with 2 bases of the junction left unmatched. The CDR3 has 15 residues. Germline V gene sequence: CDR1 SGHRS, CDR2 YFSETQ. The CDR3 nucleotides read TGCGCCAGCAGCTTGACTAGCGGGGGACCCTACGAGCAGTACTTC. Encoded protein: CASSLTSGGPYEQYF.

The genes are TRBV19 and TRBJ1-2; D gene uncertain. CDR3 size: 11 residues. Germline V gene data show CDR1 as LNHDA and CDR2 as SQIVND (reference sequence). V shed 7 bases and J shed 8 bases, with 11 bases lying between them. The CDR3 nucleotides read TGTGCCAGTAAATTCGGGGAAGGCTACACCTTC. Protein sequence: CASKFGEGYTF.

The V gene is TRBV4-1, the J gene TRBJ2-3; no definite D call. The CDR3 totals 19 residues. In germline, CDR1 is MGHRA, CDR2 YSYEKL. The V and J ends lost 0 bases and 3 bases respectively, with 22 bases between them. The CDR3 nucleotides are TGCGCCAGCAGCCAAGACCCGTATAGTTCGTATTTGACAACAGATACGCAGTATTTT. Protein: CASSQDPYSSYLTTDTQYF.

The chain employs TRBV4-3 and TRBJ1-5, with unresolved D. V lost 0 bases and J lost 6, with 6 bases in between. Per the germline V gene, CDR1 is LGHNA and CDR2 is YSLEER. The CDR3 is 13 residues long. CDR3 coding DNA: TGCGCCAGCAGCCAAGATATCAGTCAGCCCCAGCATTTT. This encodes CASSQDISQPQHF.

The chain uses TRBV6-5 and TRBJ1-1; no clear D gene. The CDR3 loop spans 11 amino acids. Trimming pared 6 bases from V and 5 bases from J, leaving 7 bases between. The germline gives CDR1 MNHEY, CDR2 SVGAGI. CDR3 sequence: CASSHGTEAFF. The CDR3, as DNA: TGTGCCAGCAGCCACGGGACTGAAGCTTTCTTT.

This chain uses TRBV27 with TRBJ2-1; 10 nucleotides line up with TRBD2. Germline CDR1 reads MNHEY; CDR2 reads SMNVEV (reference sequence). The CDR3 runs to 15 residues. In DNA form, the CDR3 reads TGTGCTACCAAGAGGGACAGCGGGGGGGGGTATGAGCAGTTCTTC. Amino acids: CATKRDSGGGYEQFF.

This chain joins TRBV10-3 and TRBJ1-1; D perhaps matches TRBD1 (5 bases). The CDR3 consists of 13 residues. Germline V CDR1 and CDR2: ENHRY, SYGVKD. Trimming removed 6 bases at V and 1 base at J, with 9 bases between. CDR3 amino acids: CAISAGGNTEAFF. DNA of the CDR3: TGTGCCATCAGCGCGGGGGGGAACACTGAAGCTTTCTTT.

V usage is TRBV6-6 and J usage is TRBJ2-3, with 12 bases identical to TRBD2. This CDR3 has 15 residues. J was trimmed by 4 bases and V by 4 bases; bases with no gene match: 3. Germline V gene sequence: CDR1 MNHNY, CDR2 SVGAGI (reference sequence). The CDR3 protein is CASSSTSGSPDTQYF. The CDR3 DNA reads as TGTGCCAGCAGTTCGACTAGCGGGAGTCCAGATACGCAGTATTTT.

The chain is built from TRBV7-7 and TRBJ1-4; D may be TRBD1 (5 bases). This CDR3 region has 15 residues. The V gene's germline CDR1 is SSHAT and CDR2 FNYEAQ (reference sequence). Trimming left V 1 base short and J 8 bases short, with 14 bases between. CDR3 coding DNA: TGTGCCAGCAGCTTAGGAGGAACAGGAAAGGAAAAACTGTTTTTT. Protein sequence: CASSLGGTGKEKLFF.

The chain is built from TRBV28 and TRBJ2-5; the match to TRBD2 covers 8 bases. This CDR3 comprises 18 residues. V shed 5 bases and J 0 bases; nucleotides not matched to a gene: 14. Germline V gene data show CDR1 as MDHEN and CDR2 as SYDVKM. This CDR3 is CASSRRPGKAGDQETQYF. CDR3 DNA sequence: TGTGCCAGCAGTCGACGACCCGGGAAAGCGGGGGACCAAGAGACCCAGTACTTC.

This chain uses TRBV5-6 with TRBJ1-5; the D gene is possibly TRBD1 (6 bases). V lost 3 bases, J lost 7 bases, and 14 bases lay in between. The CDR3 is made up of 14 amino acids. CDR1 SGHDT and CDR2 YYEEEE come from the germline V gene. CDR3 in DNA: TGTGCCAGCAGCTGGGGGGGGGCGGGGCAGCCCCAGCATTTT. It specifies CASSWGGAGQPQHF.

The chain uses TRBV19 and TRBJ1-1, with 7 bases fitting TRBD1. Germline V CDR1 and CDR2: LNHDA, SQIVND (reference sequence). Trimming removed 0 bases from V and 5 bases from J; junction bases left unmatched: 3. CDR3 length: 14 residues. CDR3 sequence: CASSIDRGITEAFF. The CDR3 DNA is TGTGCCAGTAGTATAGACAGGGGGATTACTGAAGCTTTCTTT.

This clone has a count of ten or more. J is TRBJ2-1 and V is TRBV4-3, with D hard to call. V lost 1 base and J 5 bases, leaving 6 bases between the germline ends. The germline CDR1 and CDR2 sequences are LGHNA and YSLEER. This CDR3 region has 13 residues. The CDR3 DNA sequence: TGCGCCAGCAGCCAAGTACATGACAATGAGCAGTTCTTC. Translating it yields CASSQVHDNEQFF.

In this sample, this clone turned up a few times. The V and J genes are TRBV4-3 and TRBJ1-2; 10 bases match TRBD1. The germline CDR1 and CDR2 sequences are LGHNA and YSLEER. The CDR3 totals 21 residues. V gave up 3 bases and J gave up 2 bases; unmatched junction bases: 21. CDR3 in DNA: TGCGCCAGCAGCCAGGATCAGGAAAAAACCGGGACAGGGGTTTCGAACTATGGCTACACCTTC. Translated, it gives CASSQDQEKTGTGVSNYGYTF.

This CDR3 is CASSYSWGTEYGYTF. The CDR3 nucleotides are TGTGCCAGCAGTTACTCGTGGGGGACTGAGTATGGCTACACCTTC. The chain recombines TRBV6-5 with TRBJ1-2; weak D call: TRBD1 (5 bases). The CDR3 runs to 15 residues. V was trimmed by 0 bases and J by 5 bases, leaving 13 bases between them. CDR1 MNHEY and CDR2 SVGAGI come from the germline V gene.

The chain links TRBV30 to TRBJ2-6, with 10 bases matching TRBD2. CDR1 is GTSNPN and CDR2 is SVGIG in the germline V gene (reference sequence). The CDR3 length is 15 residues. V lost 2 bases and J lost 4; bases outside the gene matches: 2. The CDR3 DNA follows: TGTGCCTGGAGTAGCGGGGGGGCCGGGGCCAACGTCCTGACTTTC. Encoded protein: CAWSSGGAGANVLTF.

The rearrangement links TRBV10-3 to TRBJ1-2; maybe TRBD1 (5 bases). The V end was cut by 0 bases, the J end by 1 base, with 15 bases between. The CDR3 loop spans 17 amino acids. Germline V gene sequence: CDR1 ENHRY, CDR2 SYGVKD. The CDR3 coding sequence is TGTGCCATCAGTGAGTCGGGGGGGTCCCCCCTTAACTATGGCTACACCTTC. This sequence encodes CAISESGGSPLNYGYTF.